The 10 T cell receptor beta chains listed next were all sequenced from one sample in a study of CD8 T cells in ankylosing spondylitis. Each CDR3 protein gets one entry after TCRdb re-called the 5' RACE reads with MiXCR. Of roughly 100,000 distinct CDR3 sequences listed, about 8.6% are singletons. Sequencing used blood, either unsorted or a sorted T cell fraction (not recorded which). The receptors derive from a male donor with ankylosing spondylitis or in good health (not recorded which).

This rearrangement joins TRBV3-1 to TRBJ2-3; no reliable D call. V was cut by 0 bases and J by 2 bases, with 9 bases left in between. This CDR3 is 15 amino acids long. CDR1 and CDR2 (germline): LGHDT, YNNKEL (reference sequence). The CDR3 region is CASSQDRAPTDTQYF. As DNA, the CDR3 is TGTGCCAGCAGCCAAGATAGGGCGCCCACAGATACGCAGTATTTT.

Here the CDR3 DNA reads TGTACCTCCCGAGGTAGCGGGGGGGAGAGCTCCTACAATGAGCAGTTCTTC. Translation: CTSRGSGGESSYNEQFF. The chain couples TRBV12-3 or TRBV12-4 to TRBJ2-1; 11 positions agree with TRBD2. CDR3 length equals 17 residues.

In its sample, this clonotype was seen many times. V is TRBV29-1 and J is TRBJ2-7, with a possible D match to TRBD1 (5 bases). Germline CDR1 is SQVTM and CDR2 is ANQGSEA. CDR3 length: 13 residues. Trimming pared 6 bases from V and 1 base from J, leaving 13 bases between. The CDR3 sequence: CSVATGSSYEQYF. In DNA, the CDR3 is TGCAGCGTCGCAACAGGATCTTCCTACGAGCAGTACTTC.

This clonotype was recorded many times. The chain combines TRBV20-1 with TRBJ2-7, with 7 bases aligning to TRBD1. CDR3 length equals 12 residues. V trimming: 6 bases; J trimming: 6 bases; junction bases outside the gene matches: 8. The germline V gene encodes CDR1 DFQATT and CDR2 SNEGSKA (reference sequence). The CDR3 loop is CSADRDVAEQYF. The CDR3 nucleotides read TGCAGTGCCGACAGGGATGTCGCCGAGCAGTACTTC.

This clonotype was counted ten times or more. The rearrangement links TRBV6-1 to TRBJ1-2, with D possibly being TRBD1 (6 bases). The CDR3 has 13 residues. The V gene's germline CDR1 is MNHNS and CDR2 SASEGT. V lost 7 bases to trimming and J lost 6 bases, with 15 bases between them. CDR3 amino acids: CASTRGGGNGYTF. The CDR3 DNA is TGTGCCAGCACCAGAGGGGGGGGCAATGGCTACACCTTC.

This clonotype was found many times. The chain joins TRBV7-2 to TRBJ2-6; D unclear. This CDR3 is 14 amino acids long. Deletions cut 1 base from V and 4 bases from J, with 5 bases between. In germline, CDR1 is SGHTA, CDR2 FQGNSA. CDR3 sequence reads: CASSLGPGANVLTF. As DNA, the CDR3 is TGTGCCAGCAGCTTAGGGCCGGGGGCCAACGTCCTGACTTTC.

There are many counts of this clonotype. The DNA for the CDR3 is TGTGCCAGCAGTTCATACTACGAGCAGTACTTC. It translates to CASSSYYEQYF. The V and J genes are TRBV6-5 and TRBJ2-7, with unresolved D. This CDR3 has 11 residues. The germline CDR1 and CDR2 sequences are MNHEY and SVGAGI. V was pared by 4 bases and J by 3 bases, with 4 bases between.

Many counts were recorded for this clonotype. The chain has TRBV14 and TRBJ2-2; 8 nucleotides line up with TRBD1. Germline loops: CDR1 SGHDN, CDR2 FVKESK. The ends lost 8 bases at V and 0 bases at J; junction bases unmatched: 5. The CDR3 covers 15 residues. CDR3 protein: CASSTQGANTGELFF. The CDR3 DNA follows: TGTGCCAGCTCAACACAGGGGGCGAACACCGGGGAGCTGTTTTTT.

This clonotype showed up many times. This sequence joins TRBV5-5 and TRBJ2-5; 11 bases map to TRBD1. The J segment lost 5 bases and the V segment lost 6 bases, leaving 9 bases of the junction unmatched. The CDR3 runs 15 residues. Germline assignment: CDR1 SGHKS and CDR2 YYEKEE (reference sequence). The CDR3 nucleotides are TGTGCCAGCAACCTAGGACAGGGGGCGTGGGAGACCCAGTACTTC. Amino acid sequence: CASNLGQGAWETQYF.

This clonotype showed up many times. V and J are TRBV7-2 and TRBJ2-1; TRBD1 is a possible D gene (6 bases). V lost 6 bases, J lost 7 bases, and 19 bases lay in between. Germline assignment: CDR1 SGHTA and CDR2 FQGNSA. CDR3 length: 15 residues. CDR3 in amino acids: CASRMGATLGNEQFF. The CDR3 bases are TGTGCCAGCAGAATGGGGGCGACCCTGGGGAATGAGCAGTTCTTC.